This is a list of T cell receptor beta chains from one sample in a study of vaccination and CD4 T cells after COVID-19. The antigens of these receptors remain unknown. TCRdb reprocessed the PCR reads via MiXCR and lists one record per CDR3 protein. The sample includes approximately 1,500 distinct CDR3 sequences, 70% seen only once; the top ten take more than 75%. The input for sequencing was CD4+ T cells from blood, cultured in vitro, taken after SARS-CoV-2 vaccination. Receptors originate from a human donor who had recovered from COVID-19. CDR3s include the opening cysteine and the closing phenylalanine or tryptophan. Each record gives: clone size, D gene, J gene, V gene, CDR3 DNA, CDR3 protein. The D gene is left open where the match is weak. A clone size is listed for some rows: how often the clone was seen (once, few, many), or a class if it is expanded.

>.|TRBD1|TRBJ1-1|TRBV12-3/TRBV12-4
TGTGCCAGCAGTTCATCGGGGACAGTGAACACTGAAGCTTTCTTT
CASSSSGTVNTEAFF
>medium-sized|.|TRBJ1-6|TRBV6-5
TGTGCCAGCAGTTCCGGGAGGGGCATGAATTCACCCCTCCACTTT
CASSSGRGMNSPLHF
>.|.|TRBJ2-5|TRBV12-3/TRBV12-4
TGTGCCAGCAGGGCGACAGGCGGGGGAGAGACCCAGTACTTC
CASRATGGGETQYF
>few|TRBD2|TRBJ2-3|TRBV5-1
TGCGCCAGCAGCTCTGGGCCGGGCGGGAGCGCAGATACGCAGTATTTT
CASSSGPGGSADTQYF
>.|.|TRBJ1-6|TRBV12-3/TRBV12-4
TGTGCCAGCAGCAGCTCCTATAATTCACCCCTCCACTTT
CASSSSYNSPLHF
>.|.|TRBJ1-2|TRBV5-4
TGTGCCAGCAGCTTGGAGGCTGCTTATGGCTACACCTTC
CASSLEAAYGYTF
>.|TRBD1|TRBJ1-1|TRBV30
TGTGCCTGGACCCAGGGGGCGATCGACACTGAAGCTTTCTTT
CAWTQGAIDTEAFF
>once|.|TRBJ1-2|TRBV6-1
TGTGCCGCGGGGGGGCGAGCTAACTATGGCTACACCTTC
CAAGGRANYGYTF
>large|TRBD1|TRBJ2-5|TRBV12-3/TRBV12-4
TGTGCCAGCAGTTTAGGGGACAGGGGACCTTTCCAAGAGACCCAGTACTTC
CASSLGDRGPFQETQYF
>.|.|TRBJ1-1|TRBV27
TGTGCCAGCACCCCCAGCCGCAGGAACACTGAAGCTTTCTTT
CASTPSRRNTEAFF
>.|.|TRBJ2-7|TRBV20-1
TGCAGTGGGCGTCAGGGGAACTACGAGCAGTACTTC
CSGRQGNYEQYF
>.|TRBD1|TRBJ1-4|TRBV24-1
TGTGCCACCAGTGATGCAGGGGGACCTAATGAAAAACTGTTTTTT
CATSDAGGPNEKLFF
>few|.|TRBJ1-6|TRBV19
TGTGCCAGTAGTACAACAGCTTATAATTCACCCCTCCACTTT
CASSTTAYNSPLHF
>.|.|TRBJ1-1|TRBV20-1
TGCAGTGCCCCCCCGGGGGCGTTGAACACTGAAGCTTTCTTT
CSAPPGALNTEAFF
>.|.|TRBJ2-7|TRBV7-3
TGTGCCAGCAGCTTAGGGGTAGGGGGTTACGAGCAGTACTTC
CASSLGVGGYEQYF
>.|.|TRBJ1-2|TRBV15
TGTGCCACCAGCAGAGATTTGGCAGTAGCTAACTATGGCTACACCTTC
CATSRDLAVANYGYTF
>.|TRBD2|TRBJ2-3|TRBV4-3
TGCGCCAGCAGCCAAGTTATTAGGGCGGGGGGGAGGACAGATACGCAGTATTTT
CASSQVIRAGGRTDTQYF
>.|.|TRBJ1-5|TRBV6-5
TGTGCCAGCAGTTACAACAGCCGAACCCATTATAGCAATCAGCCCCAGCATTTT
CASSYNSRTHYSNQPQHF
>.|TRBD2|TRBJ2-5|TRBV6-2/TRBV6-3
TGTGCCAGCAGTTCCGGGACTACAATAGAGACCCAGTACTTC
CASSSGTTIETQYF
>.|.|TRBJ1-3|TRBV10-3
TGTGCCATCAGTAGTAGAAAGGGGGCTGGAAACACCATATATTTT
CAISSRKGAGNTIYF
>few|.|TRBJ1-5|TRBV30
TGTGCCTGGAGTGCGGGGACCCTAAGCAATCAGCCCCAGCATTTT
CAWSAGTLSNQPQHF
>.|.|TRBJ2-6|TRBV15
TGTGCCACCAGCAGAGGACAACCCGGGGCCAACGTCCTGACTTTC
CATSRGQPGANVLTF
>.|.|TRBJ1-6|TRBV19
TGTGCCAGTATGACCCGACTCGGAGGGTATAATTCACCCCTCCACTTT
CASMTRLGGYNSPLHF
>.|.|TRBJ2-5|TRBV20-1
TGCAGTGCTAGAGATTATCGCAGGGAAGAGACCCAGTACTTC
CSARDYRREETQYF
>.|TRBD2|TRBJ2-5|TRBV11-2
TGTGCCAGCAGCACGGGACTAGCGGGAGTACGGGAGACCCAGTACTTC
CASSTGLAGVRETQYF
>once|.|TRBJ1-2|TRBV10-3
TGTGCCATCAGTGGCAGCTCCTATGGCTACACCTTC
CAISGSSYGYTF
>.|TRBD1|TRBJ1-6|TRBV20-1
TGCAGTGCTAGAGGAGGGACAGATTATTCACCCCTCCACTTT
CSARGGTDYSPLHF
>.|.|TRBJ1-2|TRBV18
TGTGCCAGCTCACCGCTGGACAGCCCCACCTATGGCTACACCTTC
CASSPLDSPTYGYTF
>.|TRBD1|TRBJ1-1|TRBV7-3
TGTGCCAGCAGCTTAGGGACAGGGGTGAACACTGAAGCTTTCTTT
CASSLGTGVNTEAFF
>.|.|TRBJ1-2|TRBV19
TGTGCCAGTAGTATAGGGCGCAGAGCTAACTATGGCTACACCTTC
CASSIGRRANYGYTF
>.|TRBD2|TRBJ2-4|TRBV20-1
TGCAGTGCTAGGACTAGCGGGCGAACTCTAGCCAAAAACATTCAGTACTTC
CSARTSGRTLAKNIQYF
>once|.|TRBJ2-2|TRBV28
TGTGCCAGCAGTTTAGCGGGAAGAATGGCCGGGGAGCTGTTTTTT
CASSLAGRMAGELFF
>medium-sized|.|TRBJ1-1|TRBV20-1
TGCAGTGCTAAAGTAGCCGGGGGCACTGAAGCTTTCTTT
CSAKVAGGTEAFF
>.|TRBD2|TRBJ2-3|TRBV20-1
TGCAGTGCTTTTCTAGCGGAGCGCACAGATACGCAGTATTTT
CSAFLAERTDTQYF
>.|.|TRBJ1-2|TRBV6-2/TRBV6-3
TGTGCCAGCAGTTACCAGAACTATGGCTACACCTTC
CASSYQNYGYTF
>.|TRBD1|TRBJ2-3|TRBV7-6
TGTGCCAGCAGCTTTTCAACAGGGGGCTGGACAGATACGCAGTATTTT
CASSFSTGGWTDTQYF
>.|.|TRBJ1-1|TRBV20-1
TGCAGTGCCAGCGCAGCCATGAACACTGAAGCTTTCTTT
CSASAAMNTEAFF
>.|.|TRBJ1-5|TRBV6-2/TRBV6-3
TGTGCCAGCACAAGAGGGGGGGCGAGAAGCAATCAGCCCCAGCATTTT
CASTRGGARSNQPQHF
>.|.|TRBJ2-7|TRBV20-1
TGCAGTGCTAGATGGGGGAAGTACGAGCAGTACTTC
CSARWGKYEQYF
>.|.|TRBJ1-2|TRBV7-2
TGTGCCAGCAGACTGAATCTATATGGCTACACCTTC
CASRLNLYGYTF
>.|.|TRBJ2-5|TRBV18
TGTGCCAGCTCCCCTCGGTCTGGGGGGGCAGAGACCCAGTACTTC
CASSPRSGGAETQYF
>few|.|TRBJ2-3|TRBV7-2
TGTGCCAGCAGCTCTAGTGGGGACCAGAGACCCACAGATACGCAGTATTTT
CASSSSGDQRPTDTQYF
>.|.|TRBJ2-7|TRBV20-1
TGCAGTGCCCCCTTGGCCGTCGAGCAGTACTTC
CSAPLAVEQYF
>.|.|TRBJ1-1|TRBV6-1
TGTGCCAGCAGCCGAAACAGGAGGAACACTGAAGCTTTCTTT
CASSRNRRNTEAFF
>.|TRBD2|TRBJ2-1|TRBV20-1
TGCAGTGCTCAATGGGCGGGAGCTTTTGAGCAGTTCTTC
CSAQWAGAFEQFF
>few|TRBD1|TRBJ1-1|TRBV2
TGTGCCAGCAGTGAAGCGACAGGGGGCGCGGAATCTGAAGCTTTCTTT
CASSEATGGAESEAFF
>.|TRBD1|TRBJ2-5|TRBV6-5
TGTGCCAGCAGTTACTGGGACAGGGGGGGAGAGACCCAGTACTTC
CASSYWDRGGETQYF
>few|.|TRBJ1-6|TRBV6-1
TGTGCCAGCAGCCGCGTTAACAGGGAACCCCTCCACTTT
CASSRVNREPLHF